The clone carrying this TCR beta chain was seen a few times. The antigen remains undetermined. In TCRdb, the 5' RACE reads were re-called with MiXCR into one record per CDR3 protein. The sample lists about 530,000 distinct CDR3 sequences; 13% to 15% were seen once. The data derive from a study of identical twins. Trimming shortened V by 5 bases and J by 0 bases, and 8 bases separated the two germline ends. The CDR3 is made up of 14 amino acids. Germline CDR1 SEHNR, CDR2 FQNEAQ (reference sequence). Study observations and caveats: Beta out-of-frame twin sharing showed a weaker excess. Cord blood beta clonotypes present at high abundance carried fewer insertions; no such pattern appeared in memory repertoires. Models predicted less out-of-frame TCR alpha sharing in monozygotic twins than was found.

These sequences were also reported in another study, on yellow fever vaccine responses in identical twins.

This rearrangement joins TRBV7-9 to TRBJ1-3, with D unresolved. Sequenced material: CD4+ T cells sorted from blood. The TCR sequence derives from a woman aged 18-29 years in good health. This chain's CDR3 is CASSTSVSGNTIYF. CDR3 coding DNA: TGTGCCAGCAGCACCAGTGTCTCTGGAAACACCATATATTTT.